This T cell receptor (beta chain) was sequenced for a study of T-cell memory formation after mild COVID-19. Study-wide results and caveats: Contracting CD4+ clones lay largely in CM and EM, with CD8+ ones residing in EMRA. Confirmation of SARS-CoV-2 specificity was lacking for second-wave clones peaking day 37. The study found balanced CD4/CD8 in clones contracting day 15 to 85 and a CD4+ lean in later expanders.

The authors produced TCR alpha and TCR beta cDNA libraries with sample barcodes and UMIs by 5'RACE using constant-segment primers. From the 5' RACE reads, TCRdb called clonotypes with MiXCR, one entry per CDR3 protein. The data show hundreds of thousands of distinct CDR3 sequences, just over 15% seen once. A note on this clonotype: Its matching antigen is unknown.

V was shortened by 2 bases and J by 4 bases, with 5 bases between the two germline ends. The germline CDR1 and CDR2 sequences are SGHRS and YFSETQ. The CDR3 has 12 amino acids. This TCR came from an adult woman who had mild COVID-19 (a few samples of this study predate the infection). Cell type and time point are not known. Sequencing was done on a sample of PBMCs or a T cell subset sorted from them (not recorded which). The rearrangement joins TRBV5-1 to TRBJ2-3; D is unclear. In DNA form, the CDR3 reads TGCGCCAGCAGCTTCAAGGCAGATACGCAGTATTTT. As protein: CASSFKADTQYF.